Below, one T cell receptor beta chain is given with its context. This entry is derived from a study of cytomegalovirus exposure and HLA in healthy donors. Study summary: Unique TCR beta sequences numbering approximately 120 million came from 150 million to 200 million T cells in an earlier analysis.

This CDR3 contains 15 residues. The germline gives CDR1 MNHEY, CDR2 SVGAGI. V lost 4 bases, J lost 4 bases, and 6 bases stayed unmatched. Primers for the PCR totalled 60 Vbeta and 13 Jbeta. Only in-frame clones appear in the TCRdb table, and some are missing; sequencing was by immunoSEQ multiplex PCR. The sample lists approximately 120,000 clones, 73% occurring once. This clonotype was obtained from a man aged 40-49 years in good health and CMV-seronegative. V gene TRBV6-5 combines with J gene TRBJ1-2; 10 bases fit TRBD1. Sequences were obtained from PBMCs. The CDR3 protein is CASSSTGTGVYGYTF. The CDR3 nucleotides read TGTGCCAGCAGTTCGACCGGGACAGGGGTCTATGGCTACACCTTC.